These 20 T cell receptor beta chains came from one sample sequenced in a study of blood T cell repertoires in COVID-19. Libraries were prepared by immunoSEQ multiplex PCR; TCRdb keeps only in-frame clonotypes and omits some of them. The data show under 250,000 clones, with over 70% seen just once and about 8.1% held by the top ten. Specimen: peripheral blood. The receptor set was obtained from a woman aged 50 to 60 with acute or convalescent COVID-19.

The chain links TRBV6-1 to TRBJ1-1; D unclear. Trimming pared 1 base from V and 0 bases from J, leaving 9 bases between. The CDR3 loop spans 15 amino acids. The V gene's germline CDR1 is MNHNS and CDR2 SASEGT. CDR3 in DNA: TGTGCCAGCAGTGAAGAGGGAGTCCTGAACACTGAAGCTTTCTTT. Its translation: CASSEEGVLNTEAFF.

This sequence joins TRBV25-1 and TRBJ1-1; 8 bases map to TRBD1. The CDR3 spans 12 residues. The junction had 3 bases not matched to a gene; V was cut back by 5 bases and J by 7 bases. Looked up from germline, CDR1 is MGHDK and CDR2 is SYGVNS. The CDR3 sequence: CASSLGTGEAFF. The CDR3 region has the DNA TGTGCCAGCAGTCTGGGGACAGGTGAAGCTTTCTTT.

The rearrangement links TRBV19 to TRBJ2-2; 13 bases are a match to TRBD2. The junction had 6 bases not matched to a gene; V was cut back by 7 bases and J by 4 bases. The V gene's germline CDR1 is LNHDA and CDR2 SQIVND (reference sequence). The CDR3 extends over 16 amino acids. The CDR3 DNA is TGTGCCAGTACCCCAGGACTAGCGGGAGTCACCGGGGAGCTGTTTTTT. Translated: CASTPGLAGVTGELFF. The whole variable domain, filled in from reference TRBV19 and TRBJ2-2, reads DGGITQSPKYLFRKEGQNVTLSCEQNLNHDAMYWYRQDPGQGLRLIYYSQIVNDFQKGDIAEGYSVSREKKESFPLTVTSAQKNPTAFYLCASTPGLAGVTGELFFGEGSRLTVL.

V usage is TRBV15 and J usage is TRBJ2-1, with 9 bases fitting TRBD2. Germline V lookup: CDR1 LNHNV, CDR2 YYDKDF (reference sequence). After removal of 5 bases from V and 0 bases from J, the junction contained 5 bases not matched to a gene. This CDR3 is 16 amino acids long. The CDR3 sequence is CATSRPLAGSYNEQFF. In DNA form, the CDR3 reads TGTGCCACCAGCCGCCCACTAGCGGGCTCCTACAATGAGCAGTTCTTC.

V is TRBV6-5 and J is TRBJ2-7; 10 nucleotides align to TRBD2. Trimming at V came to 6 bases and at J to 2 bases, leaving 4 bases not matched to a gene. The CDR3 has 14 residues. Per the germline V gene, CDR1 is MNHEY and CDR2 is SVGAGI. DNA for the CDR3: TGTGCCAGCAGAACCGGGACTAGCGCCTACGAGCAGTACTTC. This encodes CASRTGTSAYEQYF.

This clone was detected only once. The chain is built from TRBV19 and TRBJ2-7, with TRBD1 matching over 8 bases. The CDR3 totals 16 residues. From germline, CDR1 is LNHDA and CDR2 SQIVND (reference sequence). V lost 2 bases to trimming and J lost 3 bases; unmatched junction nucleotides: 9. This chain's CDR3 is CASSISAGTGVYEQYF. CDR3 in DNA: TGTGCCAGTAGTATAAGCGCCGGGACAGGAGTCTACGAGCAGTACTTC.

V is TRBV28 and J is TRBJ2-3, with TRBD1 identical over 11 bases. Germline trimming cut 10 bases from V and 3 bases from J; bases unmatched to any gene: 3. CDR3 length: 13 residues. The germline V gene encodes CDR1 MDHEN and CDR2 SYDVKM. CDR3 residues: CATRDRGTDTQYF. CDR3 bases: TGTGCCACCCGGGACAGGGGGACAGATACGCAGTATTTT.

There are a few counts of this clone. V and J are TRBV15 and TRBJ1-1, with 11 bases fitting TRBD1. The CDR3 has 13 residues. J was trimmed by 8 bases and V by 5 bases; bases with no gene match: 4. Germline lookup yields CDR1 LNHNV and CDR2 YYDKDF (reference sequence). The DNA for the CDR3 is TGTGCCACCAGCTGGGACAGGGGGTTCGAAGCTTTCTTT. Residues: CATSWDRGFEAFF.

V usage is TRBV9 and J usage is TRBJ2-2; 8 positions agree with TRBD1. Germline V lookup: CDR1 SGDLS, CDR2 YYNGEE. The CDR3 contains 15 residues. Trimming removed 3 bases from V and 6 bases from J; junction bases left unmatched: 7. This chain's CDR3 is CASSEDRVNSGELFF. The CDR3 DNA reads TGTGCCAGCAGCGAGGACAGGGTAAACTCCGGGGAGCTGTTTTTT.

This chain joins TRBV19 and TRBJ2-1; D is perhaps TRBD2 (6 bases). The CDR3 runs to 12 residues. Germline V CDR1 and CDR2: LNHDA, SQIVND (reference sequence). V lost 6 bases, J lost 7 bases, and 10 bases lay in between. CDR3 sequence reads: CASSGRSNEQFF. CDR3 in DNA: TGTGCCAGTAGCGGGAGAAGTAATGAGCAGTTCTTC. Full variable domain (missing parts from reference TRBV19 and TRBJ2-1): DGGITQSPKYLFRKEGQNVTLSCEQNLNHDAMYWYRQDPGQGLRLIYYSQIVNDFQKGDIAEGYSVSREKKESFPLTVTSAQKNPTAFYLCASSGRSNEQFFGPGTRLTVL.

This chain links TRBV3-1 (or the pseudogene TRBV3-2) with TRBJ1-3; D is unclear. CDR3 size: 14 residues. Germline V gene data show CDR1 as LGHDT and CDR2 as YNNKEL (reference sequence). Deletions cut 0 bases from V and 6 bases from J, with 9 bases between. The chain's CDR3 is CASSQEEGENTIYF. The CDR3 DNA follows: TGTGCCAGCAGCCAAGAGGAGGGCGAAAACACCATATATTTT.

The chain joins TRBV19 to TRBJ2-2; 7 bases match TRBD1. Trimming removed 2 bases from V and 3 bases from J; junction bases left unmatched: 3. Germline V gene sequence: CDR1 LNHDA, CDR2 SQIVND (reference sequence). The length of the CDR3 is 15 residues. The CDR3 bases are TGTGCCAGTAGTATAAATACAGGGGACACCGGGGAGCTGTTTTTT. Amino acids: CASSINTGDTGELFF.

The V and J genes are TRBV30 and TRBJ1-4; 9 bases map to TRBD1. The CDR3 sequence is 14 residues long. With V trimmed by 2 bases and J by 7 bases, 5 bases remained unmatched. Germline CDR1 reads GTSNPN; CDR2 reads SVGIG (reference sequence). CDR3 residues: CAWSLTGGSEKLFF. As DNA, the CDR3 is TGTGCCTGGAGTTTAACAGGGGGCAGTGAAAAACTGTTTTTT.

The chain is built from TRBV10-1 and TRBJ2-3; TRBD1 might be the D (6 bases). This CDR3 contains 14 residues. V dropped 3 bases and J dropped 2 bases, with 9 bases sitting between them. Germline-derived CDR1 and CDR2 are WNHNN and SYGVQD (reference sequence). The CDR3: CASSDRTVTDTQYF. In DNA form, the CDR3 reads TGCGCCAGCAGTGATCGGACAGTCACAGATACGCAGTATTTT.

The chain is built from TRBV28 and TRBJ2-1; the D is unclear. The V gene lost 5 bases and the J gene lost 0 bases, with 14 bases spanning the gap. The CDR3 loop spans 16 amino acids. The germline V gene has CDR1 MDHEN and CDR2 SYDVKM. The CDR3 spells CASSSHRSPSYNEQFF. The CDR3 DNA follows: TGTGCCAGCAGTAGCCACCGGTCCCCCTCCTACAATGAGCAGTTCTTC.

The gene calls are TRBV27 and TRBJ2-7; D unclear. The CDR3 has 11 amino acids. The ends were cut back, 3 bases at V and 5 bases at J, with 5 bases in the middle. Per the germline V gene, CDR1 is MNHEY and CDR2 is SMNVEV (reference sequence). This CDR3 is CASSLAHEQYF. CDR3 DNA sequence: TGTGCCAGCAGTTTGGCCCACGAGCAGTACTTC.

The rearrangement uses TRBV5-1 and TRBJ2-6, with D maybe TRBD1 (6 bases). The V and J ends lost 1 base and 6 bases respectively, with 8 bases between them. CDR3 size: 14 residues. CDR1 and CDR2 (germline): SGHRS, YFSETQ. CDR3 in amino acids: CASSLQGLANVLTF. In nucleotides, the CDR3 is TGCGCCAGCAGCTTGCAGGGGTTGGCCAACGTCCTGACTTTC.

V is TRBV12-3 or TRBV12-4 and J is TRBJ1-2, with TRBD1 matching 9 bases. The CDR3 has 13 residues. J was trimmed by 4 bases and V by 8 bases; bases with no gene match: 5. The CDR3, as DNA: TGTGCCAGCGGGGACAGGGTAGGCTATGGCTACACCTTC. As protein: CASGDRVGYGYTF.

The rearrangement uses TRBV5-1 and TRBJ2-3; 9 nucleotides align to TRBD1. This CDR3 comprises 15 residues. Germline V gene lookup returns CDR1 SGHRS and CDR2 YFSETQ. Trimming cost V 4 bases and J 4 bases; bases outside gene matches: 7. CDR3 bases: TGCGCCAGCAGCGTACAGGGGGCCACGGCAGATACGCAGTATTTT. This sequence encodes CASSVQGATADTQYF.

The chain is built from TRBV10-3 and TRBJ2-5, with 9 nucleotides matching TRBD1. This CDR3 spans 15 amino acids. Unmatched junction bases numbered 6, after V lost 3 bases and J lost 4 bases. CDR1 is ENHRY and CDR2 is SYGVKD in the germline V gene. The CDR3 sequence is CAISDKTGGGETQYF. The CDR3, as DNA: TGTGCCATCAGTGATAAGACAGGGGGAGGAGAGACCCAGTACTTC.